The clone carrying this T cell receptor beta chain occurred once. The antigen is unknown. Sequenced with the Oncomine TCR Beta short-read assay was DNA taken from cultured CD4+ T cells. TCRdb used MiXCR to reprocess the PCR reads, holding one entry per CDR3 protein. The data hold roughly 15,000 distinct CDR3 sequences, with over 50% observed a single time. Treatment here: roughly 10-day PBMC culture with coronavirus spike peptide pools or control peptides (ViraFEST assay). This sample was included in a study of vaccination and CD4 T cells after COVID-19. Broader study findings: For convalescent patients, a median about 90% of reactive clones surfaced exclusively after vaccination.

V gave up 2 bases and J gave up 8 bases, with 12 bases separating them. Germline V gene lookup returns CDR1 GTSNPN and CDR2 SVGIG (reference sequence). The CDR3 runs to 13 residues. This clonotype was sampled from a human donor who had recovered from COVID-19. V and J are TRBV30 and TRBJ2-2; D call uncertain. The sample taken for sequencing was CD4+ T cells from blood, cultured in vitro. This chain's CDR3 is CAWSSSVAGELFF. As DNA, the CDR3 is TGTGCCTGGAGTTCCTCTGTCGCAGGGGAGCTGTTTTTT.